This TCR beta chain was profiled in a study of T cells in Graves' hyperthyroidism and ophthalmopathy. Study-level findings and limits: In simple terms, a model built on 13 V-J features told ophthalmopathy apart from stable hyperthyroidism. Blood also held most thyroid clonotypes expanded beyond 0.001.

Germline CDR1 ENHRY, CDR2 SYGVKD. CDR3 size: 15 residues. With 10 bases removed from V and 4 bases from J, the gap between germline ends came to 21 bases. For the diagnoses, clinical symptoms, serum thyroxine and TRAb, thyroid ultrasound and orbital computed tomography were used. Remarks on this clonotype: Its antigen is not known.

RNA transcripts served as the template for amplifying TCR beta CDR3 regions. First-round RT-PCR with HTBI primers amplified the TCR CDR3 region. In TCRdb, the multiplex PCR reads were re-called with MiXCR into one record per CDR3 protein. The sample has about 640,000 distinct CDR3 sequences, less than 25% seen once. This sequence was found in a man aged 30 to 45 with Graves' ophthalmopathy. This chain connects TRBV10-3 to TRBJ2-3; unclear D gene. Sequencing was performed on blood. Written as DNA, the CDR3 is TGTGCCACTCTTGAAACGGGTGGTGGGGCAGATACGCAGTATTTT. The encoded protein is CATLETGGGADTQYF.